This note documents a single T cell receptor (beta chain) sequence. The antigen remains unidentified. CDR1 and CDR2 (germline): KGHSH, LQKENI. The CDR3 is 16 residues long. The trim removed 2 bases at V and 1 base at J, leaving 6 bases unmatched. This sample is part of a study of T cell responses to AZD1222 COVID-19 vaccine. Sequencing was performed with immunoSEQ multiplex PCR; in TCRdb, only in-frame clones are kept and a portion is missing. Altogether tens of thousands of clones are present, roughly nine tenths being singletons, with the ten largest covering 2.5% to 3.5%. Broader study findings: Spike-specific TCR breadth and depth grew following two AZD1222 doses. Vaccine-related CD4 TCRs covered spike, predominating at 160-218 and 743-854. Baseline serology detected seropositivity in only 5 or 6 AZD1222 recipients.

The source is an adult who received the AZD1222 COVID-19 vaccine. The sequencing here drew on peripheral blood, taken 28 days after the second AZD1222 dose. The rearrangement uses TRBV18 and TRBJ2-3; the match to TRBD2 covers 7 bases. CDR3 DNA sequence: TGTGCCAGCTCACCAAGGTTAGCGGGCGGCACAGATACGCAGTATTTT. Translation: CASSPRLAGGTDTQYF.